This paragraph covers one TCR beta chain sequence. Produced via immunoSEQ multiplex PCR; TCRdb's table is partial and in-frame only. The sample lists around 75,000 clones, roughly 81% occurring once. V was pared by 10 bases and J by 0 bases, with 6 bases of the junction left unmatched. Germline loops: CDR1 MNHEY, CDR2 SVGAGI. The CDR3 has 13 amino acids. The sample comes from a study of T cell responses to AZD1222 COVID-19 vaccine. The TCR sequence derives from an adult in good health. The material sequenced was peripheral blood, taken on day 0 of AZD1222 vaccination. V usage is TRBV6-5 and J usage is TRBJ2-7; 7 positions agree with TRBD1. The CDR3 sequence is CATSRDSSYEQYF. The CDR3 DNA sequence: TGTGCCACCTCTAGGGACAGCTCCTACGAGCAGTACTTC.